This T cell receptor (beta chain) derives from a study of blood T cell repertoires in COVID-19. The V gene lost 6 bases and the J gene lost 0 bases, with 12 bases spanning the gap. Per the germline V gene, CDR1 is MDHEN and CDR2 is SYDVKM. CDR3 length: 15 amino acids. This table comes from immunoSEQ multiplex PCR, and its TCRdb copy is limited to in-frame clones, with some not included. Of around 250,000 clones listed, around 81% were seen once; the top ten hold less than 5.5%. V is TRBV28 and J is TRBJ1-3, with D perhaps TRBD1 (5 bases). Sequences were obtained from peripheral blood. The TCR was taken from a man aged 50 to 60 with active or convalescent COVID-19. The CDR3 nucleotides read TGTGCCAGCAGGCAACAGGAGACCTCTGGAAACACCATATATTTT. It codes for CASRQQETSGNTIYF.